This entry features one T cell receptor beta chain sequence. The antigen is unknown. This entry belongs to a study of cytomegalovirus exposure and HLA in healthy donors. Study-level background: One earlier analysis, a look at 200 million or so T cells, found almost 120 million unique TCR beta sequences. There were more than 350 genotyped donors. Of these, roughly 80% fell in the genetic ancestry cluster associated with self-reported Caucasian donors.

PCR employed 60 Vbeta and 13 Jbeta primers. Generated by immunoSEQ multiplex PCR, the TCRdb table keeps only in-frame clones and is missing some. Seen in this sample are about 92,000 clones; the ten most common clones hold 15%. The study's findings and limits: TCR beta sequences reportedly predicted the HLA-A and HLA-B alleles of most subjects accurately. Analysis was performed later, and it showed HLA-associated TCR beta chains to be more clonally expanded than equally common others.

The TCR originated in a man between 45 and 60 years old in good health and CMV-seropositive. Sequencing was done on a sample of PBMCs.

The CDR3 region has the DNA TGTGCCTGGGTCCCAAACACTGAAGCTTTCTTT. It is translated as CAWVPNTEAFF. The chain is built from TRBV30 and TRBJ1-1; D gene uncertain. CDR1 is GTSNPN, CDR2 SVGIG, per germline (reference sequence). CDR3 length: 11 amino acids. V lost 5 bases and J 2 bases, leaving 6 bases between the germline ends. Full variable domain (remainder filled in from reference TRBV30 and TRBJ1-1): SQTIHQWPATLVQPVGSPLSLECTVEGTSNPNLYWYRQAAGRGLQLLFYSVGIGQISSEVPQNLSASRPQDRQFILSSKKLLLSDSGFYLCAWVPNTEAFFGQGTRLTVV.